Following are 20 T cell receptor beta chains from one sample sequenced in a study of PD-L1 blockade in urothelial cancer. Documented time point: peripheral blood 6 weeks after treatment start. TCRdb's table, derived via immunoSEQ multiplex PCR, lists solely in-frame clones and lacks some. This sample has about 130,000 clones, with more than 70% found just once. The material sequenced was PBMCs, taken around atezolizumab (anti-PD-L1) treatment. The receptors originated from a man over 45 with urothelial cancer.

The chain has TRBV5-1 and TRBJ2-3, with D possibly matching TRBD2 (5 bases). Germline CDR1 and CDR2: SGHRS and YFSETQ. The CDR3 runs to 14 residues. V dropped 7 bases and J dropped 2 bases, with 14 bases sitting between them. CDR3 DNA: TGCGCCAGCGGCCGCCTAGCCTTCACAGATACGCAGTATTTT. Protein product: CASGRLAFTDTQYF.

The V gene is TRBV5-4, the J gene TRBJ2-3, with 13 bases identical to TRBD2. Per germline, CDR1 SGHNT and CDR2 YYREEE (reference sequence). V shed 4 bases and J 4 bases; nucleotides not matched to a gene: 6. The length of the CDR3 is 16 residues. The CDR3 sequence: CASSVLAGGPPDTQYF. In DNA, the CDR3 is TGTGCCAGCAGCGTACTAGCGGGAGGGCCCCCAGATACGCAGTATTTT.

The chain recombines TRBV15 with TRBJ2-2, with a possible D match to TRBD1 (5 bases). Germline V gene lookup returns CDR1 LNHNV and CDR2 YYDKDF (reference sequence). Trimming removed 0 bases from V and 3 bases from J, with 8 bases in between. This CDR3 contains 15 residues. The CDR3 here is CATSRDLQDTGELFF. The CDR3 DNA is TGTGCCACCAGCAGAGATCTACAGGACACCGGGGAGCTGTTTTTT.

The gene calls are TRBV2 and TRBJ1-2; the D gene is possibly TRBD1 (6 bases). Germline V gives CDR1 SNHLY, CDR2 FYNNEI. CDR3 length: 13 amino acids. V shed 6 bases and J shed 6 bases, with 14 bases lying between them. Here the CDR3 DNA reads TGTGCCAGCAGATCGACAGGAACCCATGGCTACACCTTC. Its translation is CASRSTGTHGYTF.

This clone was picked up a small number of times. CDR3 DNA sequence: TGTGCCAGCAGCCAGACAGGGATAACGTCTGGAAACACCATATATTTT. Translation: CASSQTGITSGNTIYF. The V call is TRBV28, the J call TRBJ1-3, with 7 bases identical to TRBD1. Germline assignment: CDR1 MDHEN and CDR2 SYDVKM. J was trimmed by 1 base and V by 6 bases; bases with no gene match: 9. This CDR3 is 16 amino acids long.

V gene TRBV30 combines with J gene TRBJ2-7; 11 nucleotides align to TRBD1. V trimming: 4 bases; J trimming: 3 bases; junction bases outside the gene matches: 5. CDR1 is GTSNPN, CDR2 SVGIG, per germline (reference sequence). CDR3 size: 14 residues. The CDR3 DNA follows: TGTGCCTGGACCAAGGACAGGGGGCTCTACGAGCAGTACTTC. This translates into CAWTKDRGLYEQYF.

The V and J genes are TRBV19 and TRBJ1-1; 10 bases match TRBD1. CDR1 is LNHDA, CDR2 SQIVND, per germline (reference sequence). The CDR3 is made up of 13 amino acids. Germline trimming cut 7 bases from V and 5 bases from J; bases unmatched to any gene: 4. The CDR3 region is CASTLGQGTEAFF. CDR3 DNA sequence: TGTGCCAGTACCCTGGGACAGGGGACTGAAGCTTTCTTT.

This clone has a single count. The chain carries TRBV5-4 and TRBJ1-2, with 9 positions matching TRBD1. The CDR3 has 15 amino acids. Germline lookup yields CDR1 SGHNT and CDR2 YYREEE (reference sequence). J gave up 0 bases and V 5 bases, and 5 bases lay outside the gene matches. CDR3 in amino acids: CASRGGQGSNYGYTF. In DNA, the CDR3 is TGTGCCAGCAGGGGGGGACAGGGTTCTAACTATGGCTACACCTTC.

This chain uses TRBV5-1 with TRBJ1-1; D may be TRBD1 (6 bases). V was cut by 5 bases and J by 6 bases, with 17 bases left in between. The CDR3 is made up of 14 amino acids. Germline V gene sequence: CDR1 SGHRS, CDR2 YFSETQ. This CDR3 reads CASRGDITGSEAFF. DNA of the CDR3: TGCGCCAGCAGGGGGGATATAACAGGGTCTGAAGCTTTCTTT.

The chain is built from TRBV4-2 and TRBJ1-5; no definite D call. Germline V gene sequence: CDR1 LGHNA, CDR2 YNFKEQ. V lost 0 bases, J lost 3 bases, and 12 bases lay in between. The CDR3 has 16 amino acids. The CDR3 bases are TGTGCCAGCAGCCAAGATAACGGTTTCACCAATCAGCCCCAGCATTTT. Translated: CASSQDNGFTNQPQHF.

This chain connects TRBV7-8 to TRBJ2-7; 7 bases are a match to TRBD2. V lost 1 base and J lost 6; bases outside the gene matches: 3. The CDR3 contains 13 residues. Germline CDR1 is SGHVS and CDR2 is FQNEAQ. CDR3: CASSLERGVEQYF. For the CDR3, the DNA is TGTGCCAGCAGCTTAGAACGGGGGGTCGAGCAGTACTTC.

V usage is TRBV2 and J usage is TRBJ2-2, with 12 bases identical to TRBD2. CDR1 and CDR2 (germline): SNHLY, FYNNEI. Germline trimming cut 6 bases from V and 6 bases from J; bases unmatched to any gene: 5. This CDR3 is built from 15 residues. This CDR3 is CASRGLAGISGELFF. DNA of the CDR3: TGTGCCAGCAGAGGACTAGCGGGAATCTCCGGGGAGCTGTTTTTT.

The gene calls are TRBV5-1 and TRBJ2-7; the match to TRBD2 covers 11 bases. This CDR3 is 20 amino acids long. After removal of 0 bases from V and 5 bases from J, the junction contained 19 bases not matched to a gene. Germline V gene data show CDR1 as SGHRS and CDR2 as YFSETQ. CDR3 sequence reads: CASSLGRLAGGGYGFDEQYF. CDR3 nucleotides: TGCGCCAGCAGCTTGGGAAGGCTAGCGGGAGGAGGGTATGGTTTCGACGAGCAGTACTTC.

The chain links TRBV12-2 to TRBJ2-7; the D call of TRBD2 is as the table states it, not checked on the DNA. TRBV12-2 is termed a pseudogene. The CDR3 consists of 20 residues. The CDR3 loop is CASRLACVGLAGDDSYEQYF. The CDR3 DNA is TGTGCAAGTCGCTTAGCGTGTGTGGGACTAGCGGGAGACGATTCCTACGAGCAGTACTTC.

V and J are TRBV14 and TRBJ2-1; 16 nucleotides agree with TRBD2. V shed 4 bases, J shed 2 bases, and the junction held 2 bases outside the gene matches. This CDR3 region has 17 residues. Germline lookup yields CDR1 SGHDN and CDR2 FVKESK. In DNA, the CDR3 is TGTGCCAGCAGCCTTGGGACTAGCGGGAGGGCCTACAATGAGCAGTTCTTC. Its protein is CASSLGTSGRAYNEQFF.

The CDR3 nucleotides read TGTGCCAGCAGATCTTTGGGGACAGCTAACTATGGCTACACCTTC. Translated, it gives CASRSLGTANYGYTF. The chain has TRBV28 and TRBJ1-2; TRBD1 matches 7 bases. The germline gives CDR1 MDHEN, CDR2 SYDVKM. Trimming took 6 bases from V and 0 from J; bases not matched to a gene: 7. The CDR3 covers 15 residues.

The rearrangement links TRBV18 to TRBJ2-3; D is ambiguous. This CDR3 comprises 14 residues. Germline-derived CDR1 and CDR2 are KGHSH and LQKENI. Trimming pared 5 bases from V and 2 bases from J, leaving 11 bases between. Here the CDR3 reads CASSALQNTDTQYF. CDR3 DNA: TGTGCCAGCTCAGCACTCCAGAACACAGATACGCAGTATTTT.

This clone came up a few times. The rearrangement links TRBV19 to TRBJ2-7; D gene unclear. V lost 4 bases to trimming and J lost 1 base, with 8 bases between them. The germline CDR1 and CDR2 sequences are LNHDA and SQIVND (reference sequence). This CDR3 is built from 13 residues. CDR3 region: CASSNQVSYEQYF. The DNA of the CDR3 is TGTGCCAGTAGTAATCAGGTTTCCTACGAGCAGTACTTC.

This chain connects TRBV5-1 to TRBJ1-2, with 9 bases lining up with TRBD1. The ends lost 4 bases at V and 8 bases at J; junction bases unmatched: 3. This CDR3 region has 12 residues. From germline, CDR1 is SGHRS and CDR2 YFSETQ. CDR3 nucleotide sequence: TGCGCCAGCAGCACAGGGGGCGAGGGCTACACCTTC. It specifies CASSTGGEGYTF. The full variable domain, completed using reference TRBV5-1 and TRBJ1-2, is KAGVTQTPRYLIKTRGQQVTLSCSPISGHRSVSWYQQTPGQGLQFLFEYFSETQRNKGNFPGRFSGRQFSNSRSEMNVSTLELGDSALYLCASSTGGEGYTFGSGTRLTVV.

This rearrangement joins TRBV6-1 to TRBJ1-2; 12 positions agree with TRBD1. Trimming cost V 4 bases and J 13 bases; bases outside gene matches: 4. Germline CDR1 MNHNS, CDR2 SASEGT. The CDR3 extends over 12 amino acids. CDR3 protein: CASSGDRGPGTF. The CDR3 nucleotides are TGTGCCAGCAGTGGGGACAGGGGGCCGGGCACCTTC.